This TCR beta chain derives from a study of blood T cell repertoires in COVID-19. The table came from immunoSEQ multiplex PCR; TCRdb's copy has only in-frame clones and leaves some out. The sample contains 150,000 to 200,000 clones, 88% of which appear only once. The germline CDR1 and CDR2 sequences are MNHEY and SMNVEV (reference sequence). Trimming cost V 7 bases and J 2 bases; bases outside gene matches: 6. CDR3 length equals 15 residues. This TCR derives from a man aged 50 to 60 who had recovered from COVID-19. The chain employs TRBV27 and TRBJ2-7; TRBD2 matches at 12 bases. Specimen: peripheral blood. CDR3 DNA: TGTGCCAGCAAGCGGACTAGCGGGGATACCTACGAGCAGTACTTC. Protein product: CASKRTSGDTYEQYF.